This T cell receptor (beta chain) was identified during a study of blood T cell repertoires in COVID-19. In the study overall: Some COVID-19 samples were acute and others convalescent; all came from the United States, Italy and Spain. Sample material is recorded as cDNA or gDNA derived from T cells, B-cell-depleted T cells, or PBMCs.

As handled by the study authors: Amplification from reference gene primers served as the basis for estimated nucleated cell counts. Assay used: immunoSEQ multiplex PCR; TCRdb lists only in-frame clones, some missing. Clone size and the V and J calls come from that table; the DNA yielded D and trimming. The sample records more than 55,000 clones, around three quarters being singletons. The sequenced material came from peripheral blood. This clonotype was obtained from a man in his fifties or sixties with acute or convalescent COVID-19.

In nucleotides, the CDR3 is TGTGCCACCAGTCAGGCCTATACGCAGTATTTT. This translates into CATSQAYTQYF. V gene TRBV24-1 combines with J gene TRBJ2-3; D is unclear. The CDR3 runs 11 residues. The germline CDR1 and CDR2 sequences are KGHDR and SFDVKD. V lost 6 bases and J 7 bases, leaving 7 bases between the germline ends.